Listed below are T cell receptor beta chains from one sample, sequenced in a study of T cell responses to AZD1222 COVID-19 vaccine. TCRdb keeps only in-frame clones here, not all; method: immunoSEQ multiplex PCR. The table shows about 99,000 clones, with more than 75% occurring only once. The sample was peripheral blood, taken 28 days after the second dose of the MenACWY control vaccine. All receptors derive from an adult who received the MenACWY meningococcal vaccine as a control. Each CDR3 is given with its conserved first and last residue. A D gene is named only where the DNA matches it firmly. For some rows the clone size is stated as once, few or many, or as a class when expanded; others skip it.

J: TRBJ1-2; D: TRBD1; size: -; V: TRBV5-4; DNA: TGTGCCAGCAGCCCCCCCGGGACAGATGGCTACACCTTC; CDR3: CASSPPGTDGYTF
J: TRBJ1-1; D: -; size: -; V: TRBV11-3; DNA: TGTGCCAGCAGCTTACAGGAGAACACTGAAGCTTTCTTT; CDR3: CASSLQENTEAFF
J: TRBJ2-7; D: TRBD1; size: -; V: TRBV18; DNA: TGTGCCAGCTCAGCTCGGACAGGGGGCGGGGACGAGCAGTACTTC; CDR3: CASSARTGGGDEQYF
J: TRBJ2-5; D: TRBD1; size: -; V: TRBV28; DNA: TGTGCCAGCAGTTTGAGGGGGCTCGAGACCCAGTACTTC; CDR3: CASSLRGLETQYF
J: TRBJ2-5; D: TRBD2; size: -; V: TRBV11-2; DNA: TGTGCCAGCAGCTTACCTAGGACTAGCGGGACTCAAGAGACCCAGTACTTC; CDR3: CASSLPRTSGTQETQYF
J: TRBJ2-4; D: -; size: -; V: TRBV19; DNA: TGTGCCAGTAGTATTGGAGGGTCGAACATTCAGTACTTC; CDR3: CASSIGGSNIQYF
J: TRBJ1-2; D: -; size: -; V: TRBV5-4; DNA: TGTGCCAGCAGCTTTAGCGCAGGGAGTAACTATGGCTACACCTTC; CDR3: CASSFSAGSNYGYTF
J: TRBJ1-1; D: TRBD1; size: -; V: TRBV15; DNA: TGTGCCACCAGCGTTGCCGGGACAGGGAGGACTGAAGCTTTCTTT; CDR3: CATSVAGTGRTEAFF
J: TRBJ1-4; D: TRBD1; size: -; V: TRBV9; DNA: TGTGCCAGCAGCGTAGAGGACAGGGGTGGGGAAAAACTGTTTTTT; CDR3: CASSVEDRGGEKLFF
J: TRBJ2-2; D: -; size: -; V: TRBV2; DNA: TGTGCCAGCAAAGAAGGGGCATTCACCGGGGAGCTGTTTTTT; CDR3: CASKEGAFTGELFF
J: TRBJ2-3; D: -; size: -; V: TRBV7-2; DNA: TGTGCCAGCAGCTTAGGCGGAACCACAGATACGCAGTATTTT; CDR3: CASSLGGTTDTQYF
J: TRBJ1-2; D: -; size: once; V: TRBV4-2; DNA: TGTGCCAGCAGCCAAGGCGGGTCATATGGCTACACCTTC; CDR3: CASSQGGSYGYTF
J: TRBJ2-7; D: TRBD2; size: -; V: TRBV12-3/TRBV12-4; DNA: TGTGCCAGCAACTTGGGAGGGGTGCCCGAGCAGTACTTC; CDR3: CASNLGGVPEQYF
J: TRBJ1-2; D: -; size: -; V: TRBV2; DNA: TGTGCCAGCAGTGAAGATGACCGGAACTATGGCTACACCTTC; CDR3: CASSEDDRNYGYTF
J: TRBJ2-2; D: -; size: -; V: TRBV7-2; DNA: TGTGCCAGCAGCCTTTTCACGGTGACAATTAACACCGGGGAGCTGTTTTTT; CDR3: CASSLFTVTINTGELFF
J: TRBJ1-2; D: -; size: once; V: TRBV5-6; DNA: TGTGCCAGCAGCCAAACCACAGGAACCCCCTATGGCTACACCTTC; CDR3: CASSQTTGTPYGYTF
J: TRBJ1-6; D: -; size: -; V: TRBV19; DNA: TGTGCCAGTAGTATTCCATATAATTCACCCCTCCACTTT; CDR3: CASSIPYNSPLHF
J: TRBJ1-2; D: -; size: -; V: TRBV19; DNA: TGTGCCAGTAGTATCCGGGGCACGGTCGGCTACACCTTC; CDR3: CASSIRGTVGYTF
J: TRBJ1-1; D: TRBD1; size: -; V: TRBV19; DNA: TGTGCCAGTAGTAGCACAGGGGGTAGATACACTGAAGCTTTCTTT; CDR3: CASSSTGGRYTEAFF